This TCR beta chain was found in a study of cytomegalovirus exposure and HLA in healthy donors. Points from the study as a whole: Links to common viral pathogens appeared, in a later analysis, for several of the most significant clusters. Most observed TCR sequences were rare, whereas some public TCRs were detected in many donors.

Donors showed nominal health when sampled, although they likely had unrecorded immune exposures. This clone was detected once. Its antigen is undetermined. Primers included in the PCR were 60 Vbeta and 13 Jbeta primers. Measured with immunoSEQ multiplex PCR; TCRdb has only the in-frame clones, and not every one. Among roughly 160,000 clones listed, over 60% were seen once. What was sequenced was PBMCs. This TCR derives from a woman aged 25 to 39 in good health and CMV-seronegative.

The CDR3 spells CASSPITSGRGNEQFF. The CDR3 coding sequence is TGTGCCAGCAGCCCCATTACTAGCGGGAGAGGCAATGAGCAGTTCTTC. The V call is TRBV2, the J call TRBJ2-1; 11 bases are shared with TRBD2. V shed 6 bases, J shed 6 bases, and the junction held 10 bases outside the gene matches. The CDR3 has 16 residues. The germline V gene encodes CDR1 SNHLY and CDR2 FYNNEI.